This T cell receptor (beta chain) is drawn from a study of beta chain features in type 1 diabetes. Whole-study findings and limits: Cells that show high TCR expression could be over-represented by cDNA sequencing. VDJ junctions in type 1 diabetes patients carried more deletions and fewer insertions.

V was trimmed by 1 base and J by 2 bases, leaving 5 bases between them. Germline V gene lookup returns CDR1 LGHNA and CDR2 YSLEER. There are 13 residues in the CDR3. The sequenced template was cDNA made from the entire isolated RNA. Profiling relied on immunoSEQ multiplex PCR, and the TCRdb table lists in-frame clones only, not all of them. The profile shows 390,000 or so clones, more than 11% of them singletons. This clone appeared a few times. Its cognate antigen is unknown. The material sequenced was naive CD4+ T cells from blood. This sequence joins TRBV4-3 and TRBJ1-2; D is undetermined. The sequence came from a man younger than 45 in good health. CDR3 loop: CASSQGKNYGYTF. DNA for the CDR3: TGCGCCAGCAGCCAAGGCAAGAACTATGGCTACACCTTC.